The clone carrying this T cell receptor (beta chain) was observed a handful of times. Antigen: not known. This sample was taken from a study of blood T cells in healthy people across ages. Study-level background: Per two T cells, about one barcoded beta molecule was captured through template switching. Study-wide results and limits: It was the long-lived donors that had more naive CD4+ cells and higher diversity than aged donors. As age increased, TCR beta diversity per million T cells fell in a roughly linear fashion.

Germline values: CDR1 SEHNR, CDR2 FQNEAQ (reference sequence). V was pared by 5 bases and J by 7 bases, with 15 bases between. This CDR3 contains 15 residues. Total RNA was isolated from each sample in quantities of at least 5 micrograms. Next came a second PCR, run for 7 to 11 cycles, which used a sample-barcoded 5' primer along with a J-beta primer mix. A single record per CDR3 protein comes from TCRdb applying MiXCR to the 5' RACE reads. The sample includes approximately 670,000 distinct CDR3 sequences, over 40% of them seen just once. This chain links TRBV7-9 with TRBJ1-6; D might be TRBD1 (5 bases). The TCR was taken from a man aged 80 or over in good health. The source material was blood. This CDR3 reads CASSPRGRGNSPLHF. Here the CDR3 DNA reads TGTGCCAGCAGCCCCCGTGGGAGGGGAAATTCACCCCTCCACTTT.